Each of the 15 T cell receptor beta chains below was sequenced from the same sample in a study of metastatic and nonmetastatic thyroid tumors. Before thyroid surgery, none of the patients had received any treatment. TCRdb re-processed the PCR reads through MiXCR. The table has about 16,000 clones, about 29% seen once. Sequencing was performed on tumor tissue. These receptors were collected from a male donor with papillary thyroid cancer or a benign thyroid nodule (not recorded which). Some clones in this sample may be carry-over from other donors' samples.

The sample holds many counts of this clone. This chain joins TRBV30 and TRBJ2-6, with a tentative D call TRBD1 (6 bases). Trimming took 4 bases from V and 1 from J, leaving 14 bases between them. The CDR3 has 16 amino acids. Germline CDR1 reads GTSNPN; CDR2 reads SVGIG (reference sequence). The CDR3 bases are TGTGCCTGGAAAGGGGGTAAGCCTTCTGGGGCCAACGTCCTGACTTTC. This gives the protein CAWKGGKPSGANVLTF.

This clone was picked up a small number of times. The V gene is TRBV27, the J gene TRBJ2-7; no reliable D call. The germline V and J ends were trimmed by 5 bases and 5 bases, with 13 bases remaining between them. The CDR3 runs 13 residues. CDR1 MNHEY and CDR2 SMNVEV come from the germline V gene (reference sequence). CDR3 region: CASSLSMMDEQYF. The DNA for the CDR3 is TGTGCCAGCAGTCTTAGTATGATGGACGAGCAGTACTTC.

This clone showed up just once. J is TRBJ2-4 and V is TRBV28, with a possible D match to TRBD2 (6 bases). The ends were cut back, 5 bases at V and 11 bases at J, with 16 bases in the middle. This CDR3 is built from 13 residues. CDR1 is MDHEN and CDR2 is SYDVKM in the germline V gene. CDR3 sequence (DNA): TGTGCCAGCAGTGGGCCTTTAGCGGACCTTCAGTACTTC. It specifies CASSGPLADLQYF.

CDR3 loop: CASRGTGGYEQYF. The DNA for the CDR3 is TGTGCCAGCAGGGGGACAGGGGGCTACGAGCAGTACTTC. The chain couples TRBV6-1 to TRBJ2-7; TRBD1 aligns across 11 bases. The length of the CDR3 is 13 residues. V was clipped by 6 bases and J by 3 bases; unmatched bases: 1. Germline values: CDR1 MNHNS, CDR2 SASEGT.

The chain recombines TRBV11-2 with TRBJ1-2; 10 bases match TRBD1. Germline loops: CDR1 SGHAT, CDR2 FQNNGV. V lost 3 bases and J lost 8; bases outside the gene matches: 3. The length of the CDR3 is 13 residues. This chain's CDR3 is CASSFLTGGGYTF. Here the CDR3 DNA reads TGTGCCAGCAGCTTTTTGACAGGGGGCGGCTACACCTTC. The full variable domain, completed using reference TRBV11-2 and TRBJ1-2, is EAGVAQSPRYKIIEKRQSVAFWCNPISGHATLYWYQQILGQGPKLLIQFQNNGVVDDSQLPKDRFSAERLKGVDSTLKIQPAKLEDSAVYLCASSFLTGGGYTFGSGTRLTVV.

By sample share, this clone is medium-sized. The rearrangement links TRBV6-1 to TRBJ1-1, with D maybe TRBD1 (5 bases). Between the trimmed V and J ends, which lost 8 bases and 6 bases, there was a span of 25 bases. Germline V gives CDR1 MNHNS, CDR2 SASEGT. The CDR3 is 16 residues long. The CDR3 coding sequence is TGTGCCAGCTCGCTTAGTCGGGGCAGGGCAAGGCCTGAAGCTTTCTTT. Translation: CASSLSRGRARPEAFF.

This clone is medium-sized in the sample. CDR3 nucleotides: TGTGCCAGCAGTTATCTTTGGGGTGGGGACAGAAACAATGAGCAGTTCTTC. Translated, it gives CASSYLWGGDRNNEQFF. The rearrangement uses TRBV6-2 or TRBV6-3 and TRBJ2-1; TRBD1 aligns across 7 bases. The length of the CDR3 is 17 residues. With V trimmed by 3 bases and J by 5 bases, 13 bases remained unmatched. Germline V CDR1 and CDR2: MNHEY, SVGEGT.

The chain is built from TRBV5-1 and TRBJ1-2; no clear D gene. CDR3 size: 16 residues. V shed 2 bases and J shed 5 bases, with 19 bases lying between them. Germline V gives CDR1 SGHRS, CDR2 YFSETQ. The CDR3 reads CASSFSDGIYLYGYTF. In DNA form, the CDR3 reads TGCGCCAGCAGCTTTTCCGACGGGATCTATCTATATGGCTACACCTTC.

The CDR3 here is CAWNRQGVRNEQFF. CDR3 nucleotides: TGTGCCTGGAACAGACAGGGGGTAAGGAATGAGCAGTTCTTC. V and J are TRBV30 and TRBJ2-1; 9 bases are shared with TRBD1. The CDR3 loop spans 14 amino acids. CDR1 is GTSNPN and CDR2 is SVGIG in the germline V gene (reference sequence). V was clipped by 4 bases and J by 7 bases; unmatched bases: 8.

Many counts were recorded for this clone. The rearrangement uses TRBV30 and TRBJ2-2; D is possibly TRBD1 (5 bases). The CDR3 consists of 14 residues. Per germline, CDR1 GTSNPN and CDR2 SVGIG (reference sequence). V lost 8 bases to trimming and J lost 0 bases, with 13 bases between them. The CDR3 DNA sequence: TGTGCCCGGTCTCAGGGCGCGAACACCGGGGAGCTGTTTTTT. Its translation is CARSQGANTGELFF.

V is TRBV24-1 and J is TRBJ2-1; the match to TRBD2 covers 8 bases. Germline V lookup: CDR1 KGHDR, CDR2 SFDVKD. The CDR3 loop spans 16 amino acids. The junction had 5 bases not matched to a gene; V was cut back by 1 base and J by 4 bases. The CDR3 coding sequence is TGTGCCACCAGTGATTTTCGGGGGGGTGAGTACAATGAGCAGTTCTTC. Translating it yields CATSDFRGGEYNEQFF.

This clone occurred many times. The sample holds other DNA sequences that translate to the same CDR3. CDR3 nucleotide sequence: TGTGCCAGCAGTTTACGGGTCGGGGAGCTGTTTTTT. Translating gives CASSLRVGELFF. The chain links TRBV28 to TRBJ2-2; D is ambiguous. Trimming took 2 bases from V and 7 from J, leaving 5 bases between them. The CDR3 covers 12 residues. Germline V gene data show CDR1 as MDHEN and CDR2 as SYDVKM.

Many counts were recorded for this clone. The chain recombines TRBV4-1 with TRBJ1-3; D unresolved. Per the germline V gene, CDR1 is MGHRA and CDR2 is YSYEKL. The CDR3 runs to 15 residues. V shed 1 base and J shed 6 bases, with 13 bases lying between them. The CDR3 region is CASSQAPGYINTIYF. The DNA of the CDR3 is TGCGCCAGCAGCCAAGCACCAGGTTATATAAACACCATATATTTT.

This clone was counted many times. The chain combines TRBV10-3 with TRBJ1-6; 7 nucleotides agree with TRBD1. The CDR3 totals 12 residues. Germline CDR1 is ENHRY and CDR2 is SYGVKD. V was clipped by 11 bases and J by 9 bases; unmatched bases: 7. The CDR3 is CAAGTVTSPLHF. The CDR3 DNA follows: TGTGCCGCCGGGACAGTAACTTCACCCCTCCACTTT.

This clone appeared many times. The V call is TRBV20-1, the J call TRBJ2-1; 7 bases are a match to TRBD2. Germline-derived CDR1 and CDR2 are DFQATT and SNEGSKA (reference sequence). J gave up 5 bases and V 4 bases, and 5 bases lay outside the gene matches. The CDR3 totals 13 residues. The CDR3 reads CSAISGLNNEQFF. The DNA for the CDR3 is TGCAGTGCTATCTCGGGACTAAACAATGAGCAGTTCTTC.